One and the same sample provided the 27 T cell receptor beta chains below, sequenced in a study of Graves' ophthalmopathy and Graves' hyperthyroidism. Scientists amplified the TCR beta CDR3 regions from RNA transcripts. An initial RT-PCR round employing HTBI primers preceded a second-round multiplex PCR. MiXCR was run by TCRdb on the multiplex PCR reads, yielding one entry per CDR3 protein. The sample has about 480,000 distinct CDR3 sequences; 14% are singletons. The sample taken for sequencing was blood. The source of these receptors is a woman aged 25-40 years with Graves' ophthalmopathy.

At least ten counts were recorded for this clonotype. The V call is TRBV6-1, the J call TRBJ2-4; D remains unclear. CDR3 length: 16 residues. V was clipped by 4 bases and J by 0 bases, with 13 bases between them. The germline V gene encodes CDR1 MNHNS and CDR2 SASEGT. The CDR3 sequence is CASSASTNLAKNIQYF. The CDR3 nucleotides are TGTGCCAGCAGTGCTTCGACAAATTTAGCCAAAAACATTCAGTACTTC.

This clonotype came up many times. The rearrangement uses TRBV24-1 and TRBJ2-5, with 7 positions matching TRBD1. The germline gives CDR1 KGHDR, CDR2 SFDVKD. CDR3 length: 13 residues. Trimming took 7 bases from V and 5 from J; bases not matched to a gene: 6. In nucleotides, the CDR3 is TGTGCCACCAGGTTGACAGGGTACGAGACCCAGTACTTC. Its protein is CATRLTGYETQYF.

This clonotype was counted ten times or more. This rearrangement joins TRBV28 to TRBJ2-7; either TRBD1 or TRBD2 may fit D (6 bases each). The CDR3 has 15 residues. V was clipped by 9 bases and J by 1 base, with 19 bases between them. CDR1 is MDHEN, CDR2 SYDVKM, per germline. The CDR3, as DNA: TGTGCCAGTCACCCTAGGGGGGTTTTTTCCTACGAGCAGTACTTC. It translates to CASHPRGVFSYEQYF.

This clonotype has a count of ten or more. This chain connects TRBV4-1 to TRBJ2-5; no clear D gene. Germline V lookup: CDR1 MGHRA, CDR2 YSYEKL. The V gene lost 0 bases and the J gene lost 7 bases, with 15 bases spanning the gap. CDR3 length: 15 residues. The CDR3 DNA reads as TGCGCCAGCAGCCAAGATTCGACTCCGGATGCGACCCAGTACTTC. Translated, it gives CASSQDSTPDATQYF.

This clonotype was observed at least ten times. It may be a read error: a sequence one base away is much more abundant. The V call is TRBV6-1, the J call TRBJ1-2; no clear D. The germline V gene encodes CDR1 MNHNS and CDR2 SASEGT. The CDR3 spans 14 residues. The CDR3 nucleotides are TGTACCAGCAGTGCTCCCGGGATACACTATGGCTACACCTTC. It yields the protein CTSSAPGIHYGYTF.

This clonotype was counted ten times or more. The gene calls are TRBV20-1 and TRBJ2-7, with TRBD1 as a possible D gene (5 bases). Germline V gives CDR1 DFQATT, CDR2 SNEGSKA (reference sequence). Between the trimmed V and J ends, which lost 2 bases and 0 bases, there was a span of 11 bases. The CDR3 consists of 14 residues. Written as DNA, the CDR3 is TGCAGTGCTAGATTGGTACAGGACTCCTACGAGCAGTACTTC. This codes for CSARLVQDSYEQYF.

This clonotype was detected only a few times. V and J are TRBV12-3 or TRBV12-4 and TRBJ2-3; weak D call: TRBD2 (6 bases). V lost 5 bases to trimming and J lost 4 bases, with 22 bases between them. The CDR3 extends over 17 amino acids. The CDR3 sequence is CASSLIISDTGADTQYF. DNA of the CDR3: TGTGCCAGCAGTCTCATAATTTCTGACACGGGGGCAGATACGCAGTATTTT.

This clonotype has only a few counts. The rearrangement links TRBV28 to TRBJ2-7, with D possibly being TRBD1 or TRBD2 (6 bases each). The CDR3 covers 15 residues. From germline, CDR1 is MDHEN and CDR2 SYDVKM. Between the trimmed V and J ends, which lost 7 bases and 5 bases, there was a span of 21 bases. Here the CDR3 reads CASTVKAPGAHEQYF. The CDR3, as DNA: TGTGCCAGCACCGTTAAGGCCCCGGGGGCCCACGAGCAGTACTTC.

This clonotype was counted ten times or more. The rearrangement uses TRBV6-1 and TRBJ2-6, with D perhaps being TRBD1 or TRBD2 (5 bases each). Germline CDR1 reads MNHNS; CDR2 reads SASEGT. The V end was cut by 7 bases, the J end by 2 bases, with 15 bases between. The CDR3 runs 16 residues. CDR3 in amino acids: CASIDVGVTGANVLTF. DNA of the CDR3: TGTGCCAGCATTGACGTGGGGGTGACTGGGGCCAACGTCCTGACTTTC.

This clonotype was picked up many times. The chain couples TRBV5-1 to TRBJ1-1, with a possible D match to TRBD1 (5 bases). The CDR3 is 15 amino acids. Germline CDR1 and CDR2: SGHRS and YFSETQ. V lost 3 bases and J lost 1, with 13 bases in between. The CDR3 nucleotides read TGCGCCAGCAGCTGGGAAAGGGGCGCGAACACTGAAGCTTTCTTT. This codes for CASSWERGANTEAFF.

The rearrangement links TRBV4-2 to TRBJ1-2; possible D gene TRBD1, 6 bases. V was trimmed by 0 bases and J by 6 bases, leaving 20 bases between them. This CDR3 has 17 residues. The V gene's germline CDR1 is LGHNA and CDR2 YNFKEQ. Written as DNA, the CDR3 is TGTGCCAGCAGCCAAGATTGGTCGGGGGCTTCGGGGAATGGCTACACCTTC. This gives the protein CASSQDWSGASGNGYTF.

This clonotype was counted at least ten times. This chain joins TRBV4-2 and TRBJ1-6; 9 bases are a match to TRBD1. Trimming removed 0 bases from V and 7 bases from J; junction bases left unmatched: 1. This CDR3 comprises 15 residues. The germline V gene has CDR1 LGHNA and CDR2 YNFKEQ. For the CDR3, the DNA is TGTGCCAGCAGCCAAGATGGGACAGGGAATTCACCCCTCCACTTT. Its translation is CASSQDGTGNSPLHF.

At least ten counts were recorded for this clonotype. The rearrangement joins TRBV4-1 to TRBJ2-7, with 11 bases aligning to TRBD2. Germline-derived CDR1 and CDR2 are MGHRA and YSYEKL. Losses at the gene ends were 4 bases for V and 7 bases for J; bases not matched to a gene: 12. This CDR3 region has 16 residues. Here the CDR3 reads CASSPIAGGPLSEQYF. The CDR3 DNA follows: TGCGCCAGCAGCCCTATAGCGGGAGGGCCTTTATCAGAGCAGTACTTC.

The chain couples TRBV3-1 to TRBJ2-2; D possibly matches TRBD1 or TRBD2 (6 bases each). The CDR3 runs to 16 residues. Germline assignment: CDR1 LGHDT and CDR2 YNNKEL (reference sequence). V was pared by 2 bases and J by 7 bases, with 17 bases between. This CDR3 reads CASSQTGAAGNGELFF. CDR3 DNA sequence: TGTGCCAGCAGCCAAACGGGGGCCGCGGGTAACGGGGAGCTGTTTTTT.

This clonotype was detected ten times or more. This chain links TRBV15 with TRBJ2-7; 10 nucleotides line up with TRBD1. The CDR3 is 15 residues long. V was clipped by 1 base and J by 1 base; unmatched bases: 1. Germline CDR1 is LNHNV and CDR2 is YYDKDF (reference sequence). The CDR3 reads CATSRGGQGSYEQYF. In DNA, the CDR3 is TGTGCCACCAGCAGAGGGGGACAGGGGTCCTACGAGCAGTACTTC.

In this sample, this clonotype turned up many times. The V call is TRBV12-3 or TRBV12-4, the J call TRBJ1-5; D not resolved. V lost 3 bases to trimming and J lost 3 bases, with 6 bases between them. The CDR3 extends over 13 amino acids. CDR3 coding DNA: TGTGCCAGCAGTTTCGGCATCAATCAGCCCCAGCATTTT. Its protein is CASSFGINQPQHF.

This clonotype was seen many times. The chain combines TRBV28 with TRBJ1-2; 7 bases are a match to TRBD1. This CDR3 is 13 amino acids long. J was trimmed by 3 bases and V by 6 bases; bases with no gene match: 4. Germline V gene lookup returns CDR1 MDHEN and CDR2 SYDVKM. The CDR3 loop is CASRDTGDYGYTF. For the CDR3, the DNA is TGTGCCAGCAGGGACACAGGGGACTATGGCTACACCTTC.

This clonotype was counted at least ten times. J is TRBJ2-2 and V is TRBV28, with D unresolved. Trimming left V 7 bases short and J 4 bases short, with 16 bases between. Germline CDR1 and CDR2: MDHEN and SYDVKM. The CDR3 runs to 15 residues. Written as DNA, the CDR3 is TGTGCCAGCACTCGTCGGACGGATTTCACCGGGGAGCTGTTTTTT. It encodes CASTRRTDFTGELFF.

This clonotype appeared many times. This sequence joins TRBV10-3 and TRBJ2-2; TRBD2 might be the D (6 bases). The CDR3 length is 15 residues. With 4 bases removed from V and 1 base from J, the gap between germline ends came to 10 bases. The V gene's germline CDR1 is ENHRY and CDR2 SYGVKD. This CDR3 reads CAISVGRQNTGELFF. The CDR3 DNA reads TGTGCCATCAGTGTGGGGAGGCAGAACACCGGGGAGCTGTTTTTT.

This clonotype has ten or more counts. The chain recombines TRBV12-3 or TRBV12-4 with TRBJ2-2; no clear D. The V gene lost 7 bases and the J gene lost 5 bases, with 11 bases spanning the gap. The length of the CDR3 is 13 residues. The CDR3 DNA is TGTGCCAGCACCGCTGGTTGGACCGGGGAGCTGTTTTTT. This codes for CASTAGWTGELFF.

In this sample, this clonotype turned up many times. The gene calls are TRBV7-8 and TRBJ2-5; 8 bases agree with TRBD2. CDR1 and CDR2 from the germline V gene are SGHVS and FQNEAQ. This CDR3 is built from 16 residues. The J segment lost 5 bases and the V segment lost 2 bases, leaving 10 bases of the junction unmatched. This CDR3 reads CASSLNRLAMWETQYF. The CDR3 region has the DNA TGTGCCAGCAGCTTAAATCGACTAGCGATGTGGGAGACCCAGTACTTC. The full variable domain, completed using reference TRBV7-8 and TRBJ2-5, is GAGVSQSPRYKVAKRGQDVALRCDPISGHVSLFWYQQALGQGPEFLTYFQNEAQLDKSGLPSDRFFAERPEGSVSTLKIQRTQQEDSAVYLCASSLNRLAMWETQYFGPGTRLLVL.

This clonotype was counted many times. CDR3 loop: CASSVSSDTEAFF. The CDR3 nucleotides read TGTGCCAGCAGTGTTTCCAGCGACACTGAAGCTTTCTTT. The V and J genes are TRBV6-1 and TRBJ1-1; no clear D. Trimming cost V 4 bases and J 3 bases, with 9 bases left between them. CDR3 length: 13 residues. The germline CDR1 and CDR2 sequences are MNHNS and SASEGT.

The V gene is TRBV12-3 or TRBV12-4, the J gene TRBJ2-2, with D possibly TRBD2 on 5 matching bases. This CDR3 contains 14 residues. The V gene lost 4 bases and the J gene lost 7 bases, with 13 bases spanning the gap. CDR3 nucleotide sequence: TGTGCCAGCAGTTCCTCTGCCGGGGTCGGGGAGCTGTTTTTT. It specifies CASSSSAGVGELFF.

At least ten counts were recorded for this clonotype. Here the CDR3 DNA reads TGTGCCAGCAGCCAGTCATCAGATACTGGCGGGGAGCTGTTTTTT. It is translated as CASSQSSDTGGELFF. This chain links TRBV7-3 with TRBJ2-2; D remains unclear. This CDR3 is 15 amino acids long. V lost 5 bases, J lost 7 bases, and 17 bases lay in between. Per germline, CDR1 SGHTA and CDR2 FQGTGA.

J is TRBJ1-2 and V is TRBV5-1, with a possible D match to TRBD1 (5 bases). CDR1 SGHRS and CDR2 YFSETQ come from the germline V gene. V lost 3 bases and J 2 bases, leaving 23 bases between the germline ends. The CDR3 is 18 amino acids. This chain's CDR3 is CASSYRERTLQRNYGYTF. The DNA of the CDR3 is TGCGCCAGCAGCTATCGAGAGAGGACACTCCAAAGGAACTATGGCTACACCTTC.

This clonotype has more than one count but fewer than ten. An end of the junction does not agree with germline; a read error may underlie this. This chain uses TRBV28 with TRBJ2-4; a weak D match, TRBD1 (6 bases). CDR3 length equals 12 residues. In germline, CDR1 is MDHEN, CDR2 SYDVKM. The CDR3 reads CASSFRTARLFF. The DNA for the CDR3 is TGTGCCAGCAGTTTTCGGACAGCGCGGCTGTTCTTC.

This clonotype was picked up many times. V usage is TRBV6-2 or TRBV6-3 and J usage is TRBJ1-1, with 11 positions matching TRBD1. There are 18 residues in the CDR3. CDR1 and CDR2 from the germline V gene are MNHEY and SVGEGT. V dropped 2 bases and J dropped 5; count of bases not matched to a gene: 13. The CDR3 bases are TGTGCCAGCAGTTACGAACGAAGGACAGGGGGCGCGGGAACTGAAGCTTTCTTT. Translating it yields CASSYERRTGGAGTEAFF.